Each of the 30 T cell receptor beta chains below was sequenced from the same sample in a study of T cell responses to AZD1222 COVID-19 vaccine. TCRdb's table, derived via immunoSEQ multiplex PCR, lists solely in-frame clones and lacks some. The table has about 140,000 clones, around 90% seen once. The input for sequencing was peripheral blood, taken on day 0 of AZD1222 vaccination. The origin of the receptors is an adult in good health.

In this sample, this clone turned up a few times. The genes are TRBV10-2 and TRBJ2-7; either TRBD1 or TRBD2 may supply D (5 bases each). CDR1 is WSHSY and CDR2 is SAAADI in the germline V gene. With 7 bases removed from V and 0 bases from J, the gap between germline ends came to 10 bases. This CDR3 has 13 residues. The CDR3, as DNA: TGCGCCAGCAAGGGACCGAGCTCCTACGAGCAGTACTTC. Translated, it gives CASKGPSSYEQYF.

The chain carries TRBV30 and TRBJ2-5; TRBD2 aligns across 7 bases. Germline V CDR1 and CDR2: GTSNPN, SVGIG (reference sequence). V gave up 2 bases and J gave up 4 bases; unmatched junction bases: 4. CDR3 size: 13 residues. CDR3 region: CAWSSAGVETQYF. CDR3 DNA: TGTGCCTGGAGTTCGGCGGGAGTAGAGACCCAGTACTTC.

This rearrangement joins TRBV9 to TRBJ2-1, with D perhaps TRBD2 (5 bases). Germline CDR1 SGDLS, CDR2 YYNGEE. The CDR3 sequence is 13 residues long. The ends were cut back, 0 bases at V and 10 bases at J, with 11 bases in the middle. The CDR3 nucleotides read TGTGCCAGCAGCGTAGCTCAACGGGGAGAGCAGTTCTTC. The encoded protein is CASSVAQRGEQFF. Full variable domain (rest looked up from reference TRBV9 and TRBJ2-1): DSGVTQTPKHLITATGQRVTLRCSPRSGDLSVYWYQQSLDQGLQFLIQYYNGEERAKGNILERFSAQQFPDLHSELNLSSLELGDSALYFCASSVAQRGEQFFGPGTRLTVL.

This chain uses TRBV10-3 with TRBJ2-5; 9 nucleotides match TRBD2. This CDR3 comprises 17 residues. Germline V gene sequence: CDR1 ENHRY, CDR2 SYGVKD. V gave up 2 bases and J gave up 6 bases; unmatched junction bases: 13. The CDR3 region has the DNA TGTGCCATCAGTGAGGGGACTAGCTCGAGTTTTCGTAAGACCCAGTACTTC. Residues: CAISEGTSSSFRKTQYF.

This sequence joins TRBV5-5 and TRBJ2-3; a weak D match, TRBD2 (5 bases). This CDR3 region has 13 residues. V was shortened by 4 bases and J by 5 bases, with 11 bases between the two germline ends. CDR1 SGHKS and CDR2 YYEKEE come from the germline V gene (reference sequence). CDR3 region: CASSPEEVDTQYF. The DNA of the CDR3 is TGTGCCAGCAGCCCCGAGGAGGTAGATACGCAGTATTTT.

The chain has TRBV28 and TRBJ2-1, with 12 bases that match TRBD2. The CDR3 runs 14 residues. Trimming at V came to 7 bases and at J to 7 bases, leaving 5 bases not matched to a gene. The germline V gene has CDR1 MDHEN and CDR2 SYDVKM. DNA of the CDR3: TGTGCCAGCACTCTAGCGGGAGGGTGGAATGAGCAGTTCTTC. As protein: CASTLAGGWNEQFF.

CDR3 bases: TGTGCCAGCGGGGGAGGGCGCCCAACTACAATTTATGAGCAGTTCTTC. It encodes CASGGGRPTTIYEQFF. The rearrangement uses TRBV7-8 and TRBJ2-1; 7 bases fit TRBD2. This CDR3 spans 16 amino acids. Losses at the gene ends were 8 bases for V and 8 bases for J; bases not matched to a gene: 18. In germline, CDR1 is SGHVS, CDR2 FQNEAQ.

This clone was detected once. V gene TRBV7-2 combines with J gene TRBJ2-1; the D gene is possibly TRBD2 (5 bases). This CDR3 contains 15 residues. CDR1 and CDR2 from the germline V gene are SGHTA and FQGNSA. The V end lost 4 bases, the J end lost 1 base, and 11 bases lay between the germline ends. CDR3 in DNA: TGTGCCAGCAGCTATGGAGCGGCATCCTACAATGAGCAGTTCTTC. Its translation: CASSYGAASYNEQFF.

The chain has TRBV25-1 and TRBJ1-2; maybe TRBD1 (6 bases). The length of the CDR3 is 12 residues. Trimming took off 5 bases at V and 13 bases at J, with 17 bases between the two ends. The germline gives CDR1 MGHDK, CDR2 SYGVNS. This chain's CDR3 is CASSNFGTSSTF. The CDR3 DNA is TGTGCCAGCAGTAATTTCGGGACATCGAGCACCTTC.

V and J are TRBV28 and TRBJ2-4, with no clear D. Trimming removed 3 bases at V and 5 bases at J, with 5 bases between. The germline V gene has CDR1 MDHEN and CDR2 SYDVKM. The CDR3 sequence is 12 residues long. CDR3 DNA sequence: TGTGCCAGCAGTTTGAATGAAAACATTCAGTACTTC. Translating it yields CASSLNENIQYF.

V is TRBV6-1 and J is TRBJ2-2; D remains unclear. The CDR3 covers 15 residues. V was pared by 2 bases and J by 1 base, with 8 bases between. Germline V CDR1 and CDR2: MNHNS, SASEGT. This CDR3 reads CASSERALNTGELFF. As DNA, the CDR3 is TGTGCCAGCAGTGAAAGGGCCCTGAACACCGGGGAGCTGTTTTTT.

The chain employs TRBV19 and TRBJ1-1; no reliable D call. Germline values: CDR1 LNHDA, CDR2 SQIVND (reference sequence). Trimming left V 2 bases short and J 2 bases short, with 12 bases between. This CDR3 is built from 15 residues. This chain's CDR3 is CASSIWAEKNTEAFF. CDR3 bases: TGTGCCAGTAGTATATGGGCAGAGAAAAACACTGAAGCTTTCTTT.

This chain joins TRBV28 and TRBJ2-5; 10 bases align to TRBD1. V shed 6 bases and J 7 bases; nucleotides not matched to a gene: 8. Per the germline V gene, CDR1 is MDHEN and CDR2 is SYDVKM. CDR3 size: 14 residues. The CDR3 region has the DNA TGTGCCAGCAGGTCCTTTAGGGACAGGGGGACCCAGTACTTC. This sequence encodes CASRSFRDRGTQYF.

The chain recombines TRBV7-6 with TRBJ2-7, with D possibly matching TRBD1 (7 bases). The CDR3 spans 13 residues. Germline CDR1 reads SGHVS; CDR2 reads FNYEAQ. Deletions cut 5 bases from V and 6 bases from J, with 14 bases between. The CDR3 reads CASSPTGRSEQYF. CDR3 DNA sequence: TGTGCCAGCAGCCCGACAGGGAGGAGCGAGCAGTACTTC. Full variable domain (missing parts from reference TRBV7-6 and TRBJ2-7): GAGVSQSPRYKVTKRGQDVALRCDPISGHVSLYWYRQALGQGPEFLTYFNYEAQQDKSGLPNDRFSAERPEGSISTLTIQRTEQRDSAMYRCASSPTGRSEQYFGPGTRLTVT.

The chain recombines TRBV24-1 with TRBJ2-2, with no clear D. Germline CDR1 reads KGHDR; CDR2 reads SFDVKD. Trimming pared 4 bases from V and 5 bases from J, leaving 13 bases between. The CDR3 covers 15 residues. The CDR3 DNA sequence: TGTGCCACCAGTGACCCCTCAGAATTAACCGGGGAGCTGTTTTTT. Translation: CATSDPSELTGELFF.

J is TRBJ1-6 and V is TRBV6-1; D call uncertain. There are 14 residues in the CDR3. Trimming removed 2 bases from V and 10 bases from J, with 12 bases in between. Per germline, CDR1 MNHNS and CDR2 SASEGT. The CDR3 DNA reads TGTGCCAGCAGTGAACCAACGGGGTGGTCACCCCTCCACTTT. Encoded protein: CASSEPTGWSPLHF.

The V call is TRBV11-2, the J call TRBJ1-1; D is possibly TRBD1 (5 bases). The CDR3 covers 11 residues. Trimming took off 6 bases at V and 11 bases at J, with 13 bases between the two ends. Germline values: CDR1 SGHAT, CDR2 FQNNGV. CDR3 residues: CASRGEAGAFF. CDR3 in DNA: TGTGCCAGCAGGGGAGAGGCAGGGGCTTTCTTT.

The chain links TRBV3-1 (or the pseudogene TRBV3-2) to TRBJ1-3; no clear D. CDR3 length: 17 amino acids. The germline V and J ends were trimmed by 0 bases and 4 bases, with 16 bases remaining between them. Germline V gives CDR1 LGHDT, CDR2 YNNKEL (reference sequence). This chain's CDR3 is CASSQEGGLRAGNTIYF. DNA for the CDR3: TGTGCCAGCAGCCAAGAGGGTGGACTCCGCGCAGGAAACACCATATATTTT.

The chain has TRBV3-1 (or the pseudogene TRBV3-2) and TRBJ2-7; 7 bases map to TRBD1. CDR1 and CDR2 (germline): LGHDT, YNNKEL (reference sequence). This CDR3 is built from 17 residues. V shed 4 bases, J shed 2 bases, and the junction held 14 bases outside the gene matches. This CDR3 is CASSRKGLGTVTYEQYF. CDR3 bases: TGTGCCAGCAGCCGGAAAGGCTTGGGGACAGTCACCTACGAGCAGTACTTC.

The CDR3 bases are TGCAGCGCCAAGACAGGGGGGACCGGGGAGCTGTTTTTT. Translating it yields CSAKTGGTGELFF. J is TRBJ2-2 and V is TRBV29-1, with TRBD1 matching over 9 bases. CDR3 length: 13 residues. Germline assignment: CDR1 SQVTM and CDR2 ANQGSEA. Trimming removed 7 bases from V and 5 bases from J; junction bases left unmatched: 5.

V gene TRBV6-1 combines with J gene TRBJ1-3, with D hard to call. This CDR3 has 17 amino acids. Trimming stripped 0 bases from V and 4 bases from J, with 16 bases between. The V gene's germline CDR1 is MNHNS and CDR2 SASEGT. CDR3 sequence (DNA): TGTGCCAGCAGTGAAGCGGGTCAGGAATATAGGGGAAACACCATATATTTT. This gives the protein CASSEAGQEYRGNTIYF.

V and J are TRBV20-1 and TRBJ1-1; 9 nucleotides align to TRBD1. This CDR3 has 16 amino acids. Germline CDR1 reads DFQATT; CDR2 reads SNEGSKA (reference sequence). J was trimmed by 3 bases and V by 3 bases; bases with no gene match: 11. CDR3 sequence (DNA): TGCAGTGCTAGTAACCCAGGACAGGGGACGGACACTGAAGCTTTCTTT. Residues: CSASNPGQGTDTEAFF.

The CDR3 sequence is CASAPGDRGYEQYF. The CDR3 nucleotides read TGCGCCAGCGCCCCCGGGGACAGGGGCTACGAGCAGTACTTC. The V gene is TRBV5-1, the J gene TRBJ2-7; 10 nucleotides line up with TRBD1. Per germline, CDR1 SGHRS and CDR2 YFSETQ. V gave up 7 bases and J gave up 3 bases; unmatched junction bases: 7. The CDR3 is 14 amino acids.

The rearrangement joins TRBV2 to TRBJ1-4, with TRBD1 matching 10 bases. Germline V gives CDR1 SNHLY, CDR2 FYNNEI. The CDR3 length is 12 residues. V shed 8 bases and J 6 bases; nucleotides not matched to a gene: 0. In DNA form, the CDR3 reads TGTGCCAGCGGGACAGGGGATGAAAAACTGTTTTTT. Translation gives CASGTGDEKLFF. Based on the CDR3 plus reference TRBV2 and TRBJ1-4, the full variable domain is EPEVTQTPSHQVTQMGQEVILRCVPISNHLYFYWYRQILGQKVEFLVSFYNNEISEKSEIFDDQFSVERPDGSNFTLKIRSTKLEDSAMYFCASGTGDEKLFFGSGTQLSVL.

This chain joins TRBV20-1 and TRBJ2-5, with 7 bases identical to TRBD2. Germline values: CDR1 DFQATT, CDR2 SNEGSKA (reference sequence). The CDR3 is made up of 11 amino acids. With 5 bases clipped from V and 7 bases from J, the junction kept 4 bases outside the gene matches. The chain's CDR3 is CSAQERGTQYF. Here the CDR3 DNA reads TGCAGTGCTCAGGAGCGGGGGACCCAGTACTTC.

The chain is built from TRBV28 and TRBJ2-1, with 7 bases matching TRBD2. Germline loops: CDR1 MDHEN, CDR2 SYDVKM. This CDR3 is built from 17 residues. With V trimmed by 2 bases and J by 0 bases, 7 bases remained unmatched. CDR3 DNA: TGTGCCAGCAGTTTACCCACTAGCGCGAGCTCCTACAATGAGCAGTTCTTC. Its translation is CASSLPTSASSYNEQFF.

This chain joins TRBV24-1 and TRBJ2-1; 9 bases line up with TRBD1. This CDR3 comprises 16 residues. V lost 4 bases and J lost 2; bases outside the gene matches: 5. Germline CDR1 KGHDR, CDR2 SFDVKD. CDR3 region: CATSEGTGTTYNEQFF. The CDR3 coding sequence is TGTGCCACCAGTGAAGGGACAGGGACCACCTACAATGAGCAGTTCTTC.

This clone was picked up one time. The chain couples TRBV7-2 to TRBJ2-7; D remains ambiguous. With 5 bases removed from V and 2 bases from J, the gap between germline ends came to 10 bases. Germline V gene data show CDR1 as SGHTA and CDR2 as FQGNSA. CDR3 size: 13 residues. The CDR3: CASSLAKTYEQYF. In nucleotides, the CDR3 is TGTGCCAGCAGCCTGGCAAAGACCTACGAGCAGTACTTC.

This rearrangement joins TRBV28 to TRBJ1-5; D is possibly TRBD1 (5 bases). V was shortened by 2 bases and J by 7 bases, with 12 bases between the two germline ends. Germline V gene lookup returns CDR1 MDHEN and CDR2 SYDVKM. The CDR3 has 14 residues. The DNA of the CDR3 is TGTGCCAGCAGTTTAGGGCAGGGCGAACAGCCCCAGCATTTT. Its protein product is CASSLGQGEQPQHF.

J is TRBJ2-2 and V is TRBV19, with unresolved D. Deletions cut 3 bases from V and 4 bases from J, with 12 bases between. Germline CDR1 is LNHDA and CDR2 is SQIVND (reference sequence). This CDR3 comprises 15 residues. CDR3 sequence: CASSIGQALTGELFF. The CDR3 coding sequence is TGTGCCAGTAGTATCGGGCAGGCTCTCACCGGGGAGCTGTTTTTT.